These 12 T cell receptor beta chains share one sample of origin, sequenced in a study of glioma-infiltrating T cells. The iRepertoire nested amplicon-rescue multiplex PCR amplified TCR alpha and beta CDR3s from RNA. TCRdb used MiXCR to reprocess the multiplex PCR reads, holding one entry per CDR3 protein. The sample lists a few hundred thousand distinct CDR3 sequences, less than 50% seen once, with around 12% in the top ten. The sequenced sample was glioma tissue, nonneoplastic brain tissue, or PBMCs (not recorded which). All receptors derive from a human donor with low-grade glioma or glioblastoma, undergoing nonglioma brain surgery, or in good health (not recorded which).

This sequence joins TRBV19 and TRBJ1-5; no clear D gene. The germline CDR1 and CDR2 sequences are LNHDA and SQIVND (reference sequence). This CDR3 contains 16 residues. V lost 0 bases and J 6 bases, leaving 15 bases between the germline ends. CDR3 sequence: CASSIDGLGITQPQHF. The CDR3 DNA follows: TGTGCCAGTAGTATAGATGGGCTGGGAATCACTCAGCCCCAGCATTTT.

The sample holds a few counts of this clonotype. The rearrangement joins TRBV15 to TRBJ2-7, with 8 bases identical to TRBD2. With V trimmed by 1 base and J by 0 bases, 5 bases remained unmatched. CDR3 size: 16 residues. Germline CDR1 and CDR2: LNHNV and YYDKDF (reference sequence). For the CDR3, the DNA is TGTGCCACCAGCAGAGGTCCCAGCGGGAGCTCCTACGAGCAGTACTTC. Protein: CATSRGPSGSSYEQYF.

The chain uses TRBV29-1 and TRBJ2-5; D is unclear. With 0 bases removed from V and 2 bases from J, the gap between germline ends came to 10 bases. Germline CDR1 SQVTM, CDR2 ANQGSEA. There are 14 residues in the CDR3. For the CDR3, the DNA is TGCAGCGTTGAAGATCCGCGGAGTCAAGAGACCCAGTACTTC. Amino acid sequence: CSVEDPRSQETQYF.

J is TRBJ2-7 and V is TRBV20-1; D call uncertain. The germline CDR1 and CDR2 sequences are DFQATT and SNEGSKA (reference sequence). The CDR3 is 14 amino acids. With 6 bases removed from V and 0 bases from J, the gap between germline ends came to 15 bases. The CDR3 DNA reads as TGCAGTGCGGAGCTGGGCCAGGCCTCCTACGAGCAGTACTTC. It yields the protein CSAELGQASYEQYF.

The chain recombines TRBV20-1 with TRBJ2-7; D is uncertain. Trimming stripped 6 bases from V and 5 bases from J, with 11 bases between. Germline CDR1 and CDR2: DFQATT and SNEGSKA (reference sequence). The CDR3 covers 11 residues. CDR3 coding DNA: TGCAGTGCCCTTGCCGTCGACGAGCAGTACTTC. This codes for CSALAVDEQYF.

To note about this clonotype: This may be a read error, as it is one base from a much larger clone. This sequence joins TRBV15 and TRBJ1-1; D perhaps matches TRBD1 (5 bases). Germline V gives CDR1 LNHNV, CDR2 YYDKDF (reference sequence). This CDR3 spans 16 amino acids. Trimming took 0 bases from V and 5 from J, leaving 16 bases between them. The CDR3 DNA sequence: TGTGCCACCAGCAGAGATCAAGAGACAGTAAAAACTGAAGCTTTCTTT. Protein sequence: CATSRDQETVKTEAFF.

Note on this clonotype: The conserved phenylalanine or tryptophan normally closing the CDR3 is absent here, so this likely arose from a read error. The rearrangement links TRBV10-2 to TRBJ2-7; 10 bases are a match to TRBD2. The CDR3 consists of 14 residues. With V trimmed by 7 bases and J by 3 bases, 6 bases remained unmatched. CDR1 and CDR2 (germline): WSHSY, SAAADI. CDR3: CASNETSGIYEQYL. The CDR3 nucleotides are TGCGCCAGCAATGAAACTAGCGGGATCTACGAGCAGTACCTC.

A word on this clonotype: The junction does not match germline at one end; this may be a read error. The J gene is TRBJ2-5, the V gene TRBV20-1; no definite D call. The CDR3 runs to 15 residues. CDR1 is DFQATT, CDR2 SNEGSKA, per germline (reference sequence). For the CDR3, the DNA is TGCGGTGCTAGAGATGCTACGGCATCCCAAGAGACCCAGTACTTC. This sequence encodes CGARDATASQETQYF.

Many counts were recorded for this clonotype. The chain has TRBV15 and TRBJ1-1; D might be TRBD1 (6 bases). Trimming removed 1 base at V and 0 bases at J, with 12 bases between. Per germline, CDR1 LNHNV and CDR2 YYDKDF (reference sequence). The CDR3 is made up of 16 amino acids. The CDR3 sequence is CATSRVGTYLNTEAFF. The DNA of the CDR3 is TGTGCCACCAGCAGAGTTGGGACATATTTGAACACTGAAGCTTTCTTT.

There are many counts of this clonotype. This chain joins TRBV6-1 and TRBJ1-2; 9 bases fit TRBD1. V lost 0 bases and J lost 9; bases outside the gene matches: 5. Germline V gene sequence: CDR1 MNHNS, CDR2 SASEGT. The CDR3 runs to 14 residues. CDR3 in amino acids: CASSEAGQGISYTF. The CDR3 coding sequence is TGTGCCAGCAGTGAAGCGGGACAGGGTATCAGCTACACCTTC.

On this clonotype: A single base separates this from a much larger clone, so it may be a read error. The chain recombines TRBV20-1 with TRBJ2-1; 9 nucleotides line up with TRBD2. Trimming took 4 bases from V and 3 from J; bases not matched to a gene: 10. The germline CDR1 and CDR2 sequences are DFQATT and SNEGSKA (reference sequence). This CDR3 has 16 residues. The CDR3 region has the DNA TGCAGTGCTATAAGGCCTAGCGGGGTATACTACAATGAGCAGTTCTTC. Its protein is CSAIRPSGVYYNEQFF.

This clonotype was detected many times. The chain joins TRBV28 to TRBJ2-1; a weak D match, TRBD1 (6 bases). The CDR3 contains 13 residues. Trimming took 6 bases from V and 4 from J, leaving 10 bases between them. CDR1 and CDR2 (germline): MDHEN, SYDVKM. CDR3 DNA: TGTGCCAGCAGAACAAGGGGGTACAATGAGCAGTTCTTC. The encoded protein is CASRTRGYNEQFF.